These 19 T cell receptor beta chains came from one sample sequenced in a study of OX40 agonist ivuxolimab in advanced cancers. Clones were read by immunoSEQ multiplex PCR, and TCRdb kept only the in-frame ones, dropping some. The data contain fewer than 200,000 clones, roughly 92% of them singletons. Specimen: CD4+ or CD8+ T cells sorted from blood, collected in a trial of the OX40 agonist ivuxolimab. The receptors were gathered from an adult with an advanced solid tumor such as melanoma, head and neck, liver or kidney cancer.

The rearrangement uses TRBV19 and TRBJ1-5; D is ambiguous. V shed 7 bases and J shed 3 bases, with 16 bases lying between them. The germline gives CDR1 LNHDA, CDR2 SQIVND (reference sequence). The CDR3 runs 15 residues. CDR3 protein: CASIQDGEANQPQHF. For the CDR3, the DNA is TGTGCCAGTATTCAGGACGGGGAGGCCAATCAGCCCCAGCATTTT.

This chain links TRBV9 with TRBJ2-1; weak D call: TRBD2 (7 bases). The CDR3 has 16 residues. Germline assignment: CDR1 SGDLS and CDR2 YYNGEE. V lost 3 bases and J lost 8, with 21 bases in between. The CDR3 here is CASSAAQGGMVDEQFF. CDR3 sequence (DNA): TGTGCCAGCAGCGCAGCACAGGGAGGGATGGTCGATGAGCAGTTCTTC.

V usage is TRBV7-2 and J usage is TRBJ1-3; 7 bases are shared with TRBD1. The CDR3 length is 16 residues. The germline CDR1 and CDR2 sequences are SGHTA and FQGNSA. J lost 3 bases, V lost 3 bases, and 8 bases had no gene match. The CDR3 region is CASSFRQGRIGNTIYF. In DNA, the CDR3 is TGTGCCAGCAGCTTCAGACAGGGTCGAATTGGAAACACCATATATTTT.

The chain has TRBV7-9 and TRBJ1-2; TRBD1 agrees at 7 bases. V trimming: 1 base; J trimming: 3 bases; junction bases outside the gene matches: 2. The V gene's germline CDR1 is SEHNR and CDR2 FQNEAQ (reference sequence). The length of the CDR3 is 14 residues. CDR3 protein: CASSLGQGDYGYTF. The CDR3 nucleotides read TGTGCCAGCAGCTTAGGACAGGGTGACTATGGCTACACCTTC.

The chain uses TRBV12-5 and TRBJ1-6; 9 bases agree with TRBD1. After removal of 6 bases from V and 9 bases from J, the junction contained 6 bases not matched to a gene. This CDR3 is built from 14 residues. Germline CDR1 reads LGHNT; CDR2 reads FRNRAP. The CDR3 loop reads CASGPDRGASPLHF. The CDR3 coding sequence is TGTGCTAGTGGCCCCGACAGGGGGGCTTCACCCCTCCACTTT.

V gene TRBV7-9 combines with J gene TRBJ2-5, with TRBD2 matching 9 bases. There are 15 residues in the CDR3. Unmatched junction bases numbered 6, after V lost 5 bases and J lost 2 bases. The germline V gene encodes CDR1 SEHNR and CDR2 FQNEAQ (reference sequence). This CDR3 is CASSRTSVRQETQYF. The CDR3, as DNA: TGTGCCAGCAGCCGGACTAGCGTACGACAAGAGACCCAGTACTTC. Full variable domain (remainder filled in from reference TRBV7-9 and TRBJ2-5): DTGVSQNPRHKITKRGQNVTFRCDPISEHNRLYWYRQTLGQGPEFLTYFQNEAQLEKSRLLSDRFSAERPKGSFSTLEIQRTEQGDSAMYLCASSRTSVRQETQYFGPGTRLLVL.

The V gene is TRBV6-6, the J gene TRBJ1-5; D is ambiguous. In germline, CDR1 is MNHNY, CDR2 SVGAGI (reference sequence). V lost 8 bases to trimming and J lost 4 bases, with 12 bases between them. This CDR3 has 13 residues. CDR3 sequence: CASFETQNQPQHF. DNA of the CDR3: TGTGCCAGCTTTGAGACGCAGAATCAGCCCCAGCATTTT.

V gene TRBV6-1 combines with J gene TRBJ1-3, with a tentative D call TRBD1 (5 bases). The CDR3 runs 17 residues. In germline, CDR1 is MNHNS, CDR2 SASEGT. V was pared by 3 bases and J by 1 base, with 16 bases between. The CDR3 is CASSDRDGLGSGNTIYF. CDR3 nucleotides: TGTGCCAGCAGTGACAGGGACGGCCTGGGATCTGGAAACACCATATATTTT.

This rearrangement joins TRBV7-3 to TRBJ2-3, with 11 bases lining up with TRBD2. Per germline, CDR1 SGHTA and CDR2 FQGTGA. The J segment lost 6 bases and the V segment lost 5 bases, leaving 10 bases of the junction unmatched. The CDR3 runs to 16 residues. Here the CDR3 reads CASSQGTSGSLDTQYF. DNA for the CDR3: TGTGCCAGCAGCCAAGGCACTAGCGGGAGTTTGGATACGCAGTATTTT. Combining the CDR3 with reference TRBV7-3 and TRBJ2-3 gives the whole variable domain GAGVSQTPSNKVTEKGKYVELRCDPISGHTALYWYRQSLGQGPEFLIYFQGTGAADDSGLPNDRFFAVRPEGSVSTLKIQRTERGDSAVYLCASSQGTSGSLDTQYFGPGTRLTVL.

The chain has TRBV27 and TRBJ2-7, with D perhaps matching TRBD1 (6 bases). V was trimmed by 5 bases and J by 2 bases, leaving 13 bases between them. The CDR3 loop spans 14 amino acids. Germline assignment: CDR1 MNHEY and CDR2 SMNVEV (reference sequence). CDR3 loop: CASSAGDTPYEQYF. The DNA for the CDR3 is TGTGCCAGCAGTGCCGGGGACACTCCCTACGAGCAGTACTTC.

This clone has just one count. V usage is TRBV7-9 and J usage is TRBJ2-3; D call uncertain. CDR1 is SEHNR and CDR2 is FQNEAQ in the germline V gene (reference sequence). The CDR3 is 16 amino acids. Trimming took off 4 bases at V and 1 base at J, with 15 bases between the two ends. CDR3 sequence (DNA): TGTGCCAGCAGCTCAGACGGGCCTTGGGGCACAGATACGCAGTATTTT. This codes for CASSSDGPWGTDTQYF.

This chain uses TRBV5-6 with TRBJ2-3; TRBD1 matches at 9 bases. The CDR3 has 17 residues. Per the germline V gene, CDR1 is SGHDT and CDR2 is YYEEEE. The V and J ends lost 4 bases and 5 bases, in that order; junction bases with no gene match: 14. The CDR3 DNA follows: TGTGCCAGCAGCCCACTAAGGACAGGGGCCGACCGAGATACGCAGTATTTT. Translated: CASSPLRTGADRDTQYF.

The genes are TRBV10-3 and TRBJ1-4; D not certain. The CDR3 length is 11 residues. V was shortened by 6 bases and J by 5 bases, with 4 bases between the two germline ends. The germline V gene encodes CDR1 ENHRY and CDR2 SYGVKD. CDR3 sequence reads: CAIRSNEKLFF. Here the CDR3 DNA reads TGTGCCATCAGAAGCAATGAAAAACTGTTTTTT.

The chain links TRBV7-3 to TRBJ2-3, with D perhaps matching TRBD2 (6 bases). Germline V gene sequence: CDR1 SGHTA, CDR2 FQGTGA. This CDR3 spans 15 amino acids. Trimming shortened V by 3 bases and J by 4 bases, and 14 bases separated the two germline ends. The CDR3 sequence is CASSFGGRSSDTQYF. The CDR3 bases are TGTGCCAGCAGCTTCGGGGGTAGGTCATCAGATACGCAGTATTTT.

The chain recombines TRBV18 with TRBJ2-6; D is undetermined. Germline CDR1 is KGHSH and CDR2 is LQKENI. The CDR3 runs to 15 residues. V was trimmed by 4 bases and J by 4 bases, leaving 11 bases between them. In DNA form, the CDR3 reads TGTGCCAGCTCACGAACGGTAGAAGGGGCCAACGTCCTGACTTTC. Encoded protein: CASSRTVEGANVLTF. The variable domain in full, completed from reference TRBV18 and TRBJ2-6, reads NAGVMQNPRHLVRRRGQEARLRCSPMKGHSHVYWYRQLPEEGLKFMVYLQKENIIDESGMPKERFSAEFPKEGPSILRIQQVVRGDSAAYFCASSRTVEGANVLTFGAGSRLTVL.

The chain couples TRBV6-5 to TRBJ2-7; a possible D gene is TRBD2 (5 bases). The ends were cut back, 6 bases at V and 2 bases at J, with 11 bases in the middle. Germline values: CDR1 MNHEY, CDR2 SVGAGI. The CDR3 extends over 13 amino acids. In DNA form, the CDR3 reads TGTGCCAGCAGAATCGGACTTACCTACGAGCAGTACTTC. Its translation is CASRIGLTYEQYF.

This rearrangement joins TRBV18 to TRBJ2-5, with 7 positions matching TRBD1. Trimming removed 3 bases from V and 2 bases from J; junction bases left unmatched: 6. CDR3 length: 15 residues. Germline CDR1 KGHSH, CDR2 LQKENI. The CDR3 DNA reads TGTGCCAGCTCACCCTCTTCGGGACAGCAAGAGACCCAGTACTTC. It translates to CASSPSSGQQETQYF.

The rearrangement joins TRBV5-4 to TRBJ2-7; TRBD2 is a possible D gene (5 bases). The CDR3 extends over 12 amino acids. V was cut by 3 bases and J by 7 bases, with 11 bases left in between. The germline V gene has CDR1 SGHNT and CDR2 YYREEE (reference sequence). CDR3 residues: CASSSSPGEQYF. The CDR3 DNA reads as TGTGCCAGCAGCTCCAGCCCGGGAGAGCAGTACTTC. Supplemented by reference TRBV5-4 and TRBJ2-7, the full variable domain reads ETGVTQSPTHLIKTRGQQVTLRCSSQSGHNTVSWYQQALGQGPQFIFQYYREEENGRGNFPPRFSGLQFPNYSSELNVNALELDDSALYLCASSSSPGEQYFGPGTRLTVT.

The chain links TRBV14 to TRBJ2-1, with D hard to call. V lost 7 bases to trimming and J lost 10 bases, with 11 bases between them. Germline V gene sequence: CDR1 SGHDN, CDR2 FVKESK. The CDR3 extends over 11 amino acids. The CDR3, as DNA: TGTGCCAGCAATTCCCTAGGGGAGCAGTTCTTC. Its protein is CASNSLGEQFF.